The 5 T cell receptor beta chains below all came from one sample that was sequenced in a study of blood T cell repertoires in COVID-19. Repertoires were generated with immunoSEQ multiplex PCR, while TCRdb's copy carries only in-frame clones and drops some. This sample has around 130,000 clones; over 70% occur once, and the top ten carry roughly a tenth. The source material was peripheral blood. These receptors all come from a man between 60 and 75 years old with active or convalescent COVID-19.

The rearrangement links TRBV6-5 to TRBJ1-5, with D perhaps matching TRBD1 (5 bases). CDR3 size: 15 residues. With 3 bases removed from V and 3 bases from J, the gap between germline ends came to 12 bases. CDR1 is MNHEY, CDR2 SVGAGI, per germline. The DNA of the CDR3 is TGTGCCAGCAGTTATCGGGGGGGGAACAATCAGCCCCAGCATTTT. Residues: CASSYRGGNNQPQHF.

The chain recombines TRBV24-1 with TRBJ2-2; 7 bases match TRBD2. This CDR3 has 17 amino acids. V shed 4 bases and J 5 bases; nucleotides not matched to a gene: 12. Germline CDR1 and CDR2: KGHDR and SFDVKD. The CDR3 here is CATSDPFGGKETGELFF. For the CDR3, the DNA is TGTGCCACCAGTGACCCGTTCGGGGGGAAGGAGACCGGGGAGCTGTTTTTT.

The rearrangement uses TRBV6-6 and TRBJ2-3; TRBD2 agrees at 7 bases. V lost 0 bases and J lost 3; bases outside the gene matches: 3. CDR1 is MNHNY, CDR2 SVGAGI, per germline (reference sequence). The CDR3 has 15 residues. CDR3 nucleotides: TGTGCCAGCAGTTACTCCGGGGGAGGGACAGATACGCAGTATTTT. Translation: CASSYSGGGTDTQYF.

The genes are TRBV27 and TRBJ2-2; D remains ambiguous. The V gene lost 6 bases and the J gene lost 0 bases, with 14 bases spanning the gap. The CDR3 sequence is 16 residues long. Germline lookup yields CDR1 MNHEY and CDR2 SMNVEV (reference sequence). The CDR3 DNA reads TGTGCCAGCAGCCGGCGGCCAACCGCGAACACCGGGGAGCTGTTTTTT. Amino acid sequence: CASSRRPTANTGELFF.

The genes are TRBV6-5 and TRBJ1-5; 9 bases line up with TRBD1. The CDR3 covers 13 residues. After removal of 8 bases from V and 2 bases from J, the junction contained 1 base not matched to a gene. Germline V CDR1 and CDR2: MNHEY, SVGAGI. The CDR3 region is CASRTGGNQPQHF. DNA for the CDR3: TGTGCCAGCCGGACAGGGGGCAATCAGCCCCAGCATTTT.